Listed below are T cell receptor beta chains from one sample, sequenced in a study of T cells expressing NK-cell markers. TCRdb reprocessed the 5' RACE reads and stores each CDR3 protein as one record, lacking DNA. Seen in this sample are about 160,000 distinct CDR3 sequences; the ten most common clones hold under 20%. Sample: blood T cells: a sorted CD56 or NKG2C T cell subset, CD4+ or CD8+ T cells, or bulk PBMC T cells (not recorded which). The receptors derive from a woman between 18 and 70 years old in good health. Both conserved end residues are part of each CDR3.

CDR3: CASSLEGSGTYEQYF
J: TRBJ2-7
V: TRBV5-1

CDR3: CASSGGVWTGELFF
J: TRBJ2-2
V: TRBV5-1

CDR3: CSAVWANTGELFF
J: TRBJ2-2
V: TRBV20-1

CDR3: CAIRGLYGDAEAFF
J: TRBJ1-1
V: TRBV10-3

CDR3: CASSYQTGNRGSPLHF
J: TRBJ1-6
V: TRBV5-1

CDR3: CASSPTEDGYTF
J: TRBJ1-2
V: TRBV5-1

CDR3: CASSRPLAGGNTDTQYF
J: TRBJ2-3
V: TRBV6-1

CDR3: CASSQPGGFEQYF
J: TRBJ2-7
V: TRBV3-1

CDR3: CASSATGGTTDTQYF
J: TRBJ2-3
V: TRBV2

CDR3: CASSPLAGEPVKTQYF
J: TRBJ2-5
V: TRBV7-3

CDR3: CASKPRRGETQYF
J: TRBJ2-5
V: TRBV2

CDR3: CASSLQAWTYEQYF
J: TRBJ2-7
V: TRBV7-9

CDR3: CASSPGTSETQYF
J: TRBJ2-5
V: TRBV7-9

CDR3: CSAREPENYGYTF
J: TRBJ1-2
V: TRBV20-1

CDR3: CASSPLGAGGHNEQFF
J: TRBJ2-1
V: TRBV3-1

CDR3: CASSRTSGRPSYEQYF
J: TRBJ2-7
V: TRBV2

CDR3: CASSHRDDRDTQYF
J: TRBJ2-3
V: TRBV6-2/TRBV6-3

CDR3: CASRTSGRWDEQFF
J: TRBJ2-1
V: TRBV5-1

CDR3: CASSLGLGEAFF
J: TRBJ1-1
V: TRBV12-3/TRBV12-4

CDR3: CASSSDGDQPQHF
J: TRBJ1-5
V: TRBV7-9

CDR3: CASSSRDRGHDEQFF
J: TRBJ2-1
V: TRBV5-6

CDR3: CASRDGALGNNEQFF
J: TRBJ2-1
V: TRBV28

CDR3: CASSLWGPGNEQFF
J: TRBJ2-1
V: TRBV5-1

CDR3: CASMLTGANVLTF
J: TRBJ2-6
V: TRBV7-9

CDR3: CSARTADTQYF
J: TRBJ2-3
V: TRBV29-1

CDR3: CASSWGQKLNTGELFF
J: TRBJ2-2
V: TRBV5-1

CDR3: CSAVTSGRAGSTDTQYF
J: TRBJ2-3
V: TRBV20-1

CDR3: CASKGLAGGLGELFF
J: TRBJ2-2
V: TRBV6-1

CDR3: CASSLDRASGKETQYF
J: TRBJ2-5
V: TRBV11-2

CDR3: CASSQDPRLRGDEQFF
J: TRBJ2-1
V: TRBV4-2

CDR3: CASRRTGTSELKGETQYF
J: TRBJ2-5
V: TRBV11-1

CDR3: CASSLDTPTGELFF
J: TRBJ2-2
V: TRBV7-9

CDR3: CASSSRTSGEQYF
J: TRBJ2-7
V: TRBV12-3/TRBV12-4

CDR3: CAIRDSNSPLHF
J: TRBJ1-6
V: TRBV6-6

CDR3: CASSLAEAGDTGELFF
J: TRBJ2-2
V: TRBV5-1

CDR3: CASSQWGEQFF
J: TRBJ2-1
V: TRBV14

CDR3: CSALDRSQEQYF
J: TRBJ2-7
V: TRBV20-1

CDR3: CASSREGYFEQYF
J: TRBJ2-7
V: TRBV18

CDR3: CASSSGQGENQPQHF
J: TRBJ1-5
V: TRBV7-6

CDR3: CSAVPGGGYTF
J: TRBJ1-2
V: TRBV20-1

CDR3: CASSLGRRSGANVLTF
J: TRBJ2-6
V: TRBV5-6

CDR3: CASTQRQGSEAFF
J: TRBJ1-1
V: TRBV6-1

CDR3: CASSPGEGTYEQYF
J: TRBJ2-7
V: TRBV7-9

CDR3: CSVEDRGSGREWKTQYF
J: TRBJ2-5
V: TRBV29-1

CDR3: CASSPRGRNTEAFF
J: TRBJ1-1
V: TRBV3-1

CDR3: CASSFERGTGGADTQYF
J: TRBJ2-3
V: TRBV12-3/TRBV12-4

CDR3: CASQSRGARARSPLHF
J: TRBJ1-6
V: TRBV12-3/TRBV12-4

CDR3: CASSLETGDQPQHF
J: TRBJ1-5
V: TRBV4-1

CDR3: CSVRTSGRNTQYF
J: TRBJ2-3
V: TRBV20-1

CDR3: CSVAGQGVTDTQYF
J: TRBJ2-3
V: TRBV29-1